A single T cell receptor (beta chain) is shown here with its context. This entry comes from a study of blood T cell repertoires in COVID-19. The data were produced by immunoSEQ multiplex PCR, yet TCRdb's version contains in-frame clones alone and is incomplete. Among 150,000 to 200,000 clones listed, approximately 88% were seen once. This CDR3 comprises 14 residues. Germline V gene sequence: CDR1 SNHLY, CDR2 FYNNEI. Trimming removed 3 bases at V and 2 bases at J, with 8 bases between. This clonotype was obtained from a woman between 18 and 30 years old who had recovered from COVID-19. The specimen sequenced was PBMCs or T cells enriched from blood (not recorded which). J is TRBJ1-5 and V is TRBV2, with no clear D. The CDR3: CASSEASGNQPQHF. The CDR3, as DNA: TGTGCCAGCAGTGAGGCCAGCGGCAATCAGCCCCAGCATTTT.